The 23 T cell receptor beta chains listed next were all sequenced from one sample in a study of blood T cell repertoires in COVID-19. Generated by immunoSEQ multiplex PCR, the TCRdb table keeps only in-frame clones and is missing some. Counted here are 310,000 or so clones, 86% occurring once; the ten biggest clones make up 10%. What was sequenced was PBMCs or T cells enriched from blood (not recorded which). These TCRs come from a woman under 30 who had recovered from COVID-19.

The chain links TRBV7-2 to TRBJ2-5; 7 nucleotides match TRBD2. CDR3 length: 14 residues. Germline assignment: CDR1 SGHTA and CDR2 FQGNSA. Unmatched junction bases numbered 5, after V lost 5 bases and J lost 2 bases. The CDR3 nucleotides read TGTGCCAGCAGCATCGAGCGGGGTCAAGAGACCCAGTACTTC. Translated, it gives CASSIERGQETQYF.

This clone was recorded once. The chain couples TRBV6-5 to TRBJ2-1; 13 nucleotides agree with TRBD2. Germline-derived CDR1 and CDR2 are MNHEY and SVGAGI. Trimming at V came to 1 base and at J to 7 bases, leaving 4 bases not matched to a gene. The length of the CDR3 is 16 residues. The CDR3 DNA reads as TGTGCCAGCAGTTACTGGACTAGCGGGGGATCAAATGAGCAGTTCTTC. Translation: CASSYWTSGGSNEQFF.

V usage is TRBV11-1 and J usage is TRBJ2-3; 13 bases align to TRBD2. The V and J ends lost 5 bases and 3 bases, in that order; junction bases with no gene match: 5. The CDR3 runs 16 residues. Germline V gene lookup returns CDR1 SGHAT and CDR2 FQDESV (reference sequence). This chain's CDR3 is CASSRGGLAGTDTQYF. The CDR3, as DNA: TGTGCCAGCAGCCGCGGGGGACTAGCGGGGACAGATACGCAGTATTTT.

This rearrangement joins TRBV6-1 to TRBJ1-2; D is perhaps TRBD1 (5 bases). Germline values: CDR1 MNHNS, CDR2 SASEGT. The V and J ends lost 1 base and 2 bases respectively, with 11 bases between them. This CDR3 contains 15 residues. CDR3 region: CASSEGWGGNYGYTF. In nucleotides, the CDR3 is TGTGCCAGCAGTGAAGGATGGGGCGGAAACTATGGCTACACCTTC.

CDR3 nucleotide sequence: TGTGCCAGCAGCCTGGACAGGGGGCTTTCCTACGAGCAGTACTTC. This encodes CASSLDRGLSYEQYF. This chain links TRBV7-9 with TRBJ2-7, with 11 bases matching TRBD1. V trimming: 5 bases; J trimming: 1 base; junction bases outside the gene matches: 4. Germline assignment: CDR1 SEHNR and CDR2 FQNEAQ (reference sequence). The CDR3 has 15 amino acids.

The chain joins TRBV7-9 to TRBJ1-6, with 11 bases that match TRBD1. The CDR3 runs to 15 residues. J lost 7 bases, V lost 5 bases, and 4 bases had no gene match. The germline gives CDR1 SEHNR, CDR2 FQNEAQ (reference sequence). As DNA, the CDR3 is TGTGCCAGCAGCGGACAGGGGGCACGGAATTCACCCCTCCACTTT. This codes for CASSGQGARNSPLHF. Combining the CDR3 with reference TRBV7-9 and TRBJ1-6 gives the whole variable domain DTGVSQNPRHKITKRGQNVTFRCDPISEHNRLYWYRQTLGQGPEFLTYFQNEAQLEKSRLLSDRFSAERPKGSFSTLEIQRTEQGDSAMYLCASSGQGARNSPLHFGNGTRLTVT.

A word on this clone: Other DNA sequences from this sample encode an identical CDR3 as well. The chain couples TRBV18 to TRBJ2-7; 10 nucleotides align to TRBD1. Germline CDR1 KGHSH, CDR2 LQKENI. This CDR3 has 14 amino acids. The V and J ends lost 3 bases and 3 bases, in that order; junction bases with no gene match: 2. This CDR3 reads CASSPRTGGYEQYF. DNA for the CDR3: TGTGCCAGCTCACCCCGGACAGGGGGCTACGAGCAGTACTTC.

This rearrangement joins TRBV28 to TRBJ1-5, with 7 bases aligning to TRBD1. Germline loops: CDR1 MDHEN, CDR2 SYDVKM. Losses at the gene ends were 4 bases for V and 6 bases for J; bases not matched to a gene: 6. The CDR3 has 14 residues. CDR3 residues: CASSSSTGLQPQHF. The DNA of the CDR3 is TGTGCCAGCAGTTCCTCGACAGGGCTTCAGCCCCAGCATTTT.

The chain has TRBV19 and TRBJ1-5; D is possibly TRBD1 (6 bases). CDR1 and CDR2 (germline): LNHDA, SQIVND (reference sequence). V shed 7 bases and J shed 3 bases, with 10 bases lying between them. This CDR3 spans 13 amino acids. The CDR3 region is CASTHRDNQPQHF. DNA for the CDR3: TGTGCCAGTACGCACAGGGACAATCAGCCCCAGCATTTT.

This chain links TRBV5-4 with TRBJ2-1; TRBD1 aligns across 9 bases. Unmatched junction bases numbered 9, after V lost 4 bases and J lost 7 bases. This CDR3 is 15 amino acids long. CDR1 and CDR2 (germline): SGHNT, YYREEE (reference sequence). The CDR3 coding sequence is TGTGCCAGCAGCGAGTACAGGGGGCCGGGAAATGAGCAGTTCTTC. Translated: CASSEYRGPGNEQFF.

V usage is TRBV19 and J usage is TRBJ1-5, with TRBD1 matching over 8 bases. Per germline, CDR1 LNHDA and CDR2 SQIVND (reference sequence). V lost 5 bases, J lost 5 bases, and 11 bases stayed unmatched. This CDR3 has 16 residues. Here the CDR3 reads CASSARSTGADQPQHF. For the CDR3, the DNA is TGTGCCAGTAGTGCTAGGTCGACAGGGGCTGATCAGCCCCAGCATTTT.

This clone has only one observation. V and J are TRBV28 and TRBJ2-2; tentative D call: TRBD1 (7 bases). This CDR3 region has 14 residues. The germline V gene has CDR1 MDHEN and CDR2 SYDVKM. V lost 3 bases and J 6 bases, leaving 11 bases between the germline ends. The CDR3 nucleotides read TGTGCCAGCAGTTTGGAGGGGGCCGCCGGGGAGCTGTTTTTT. Translation: CASSLEGAAGELFF.

The chain couples TRBV9 to TRBJ1-2; possibly TRBD1 for D (6 bases). V lost 0 bases and J 7 bases, leaving 13 bases between the germline ends. There are 14 residues in the CDR3. Germline CDR1 and CDR2: SGDLS and YYNGEE. In nucleotides, the CDR3 is TGTGCCAGCAGCGTAGGGTGGCAGGGGACTGGCTACACCTTC. The encoded protein is CASSVGWQGTGYTF.

The chain carries TRBV7-8 and TRBJ1-1; D is possibly TRBD1 (6 bases). V lost 8 bases and J lost 5, with 15 bases in between. The CDR3 spans 13 residues. Germline CDR1 is SGHVS and CDR2 is FQNEAQ. DNA for the CDR3: TGTGCCAGCTCCTCAGGGGTATGGACTGAAGCTTTCTTT. This encodes CASSSGVWTEAFF.

The chain couples TRBV5-1 to TRBJ1-2; D gene ambiguous. Germline values: CDR1 SGHRS, CDR2 YFSETQ. V shed 4 bases and J shed 3 bases, with 10 bases lying between them. The CDR3 covers 13 residues. CDR3 sequence: CASSPDGDYGYTF. Here the CDR3 DNA reads TGCGCCAGCAGCCCCGACGGGGACTATGGCTACACCTTC.

The rearrangement links TRBV5-1 to TRBJ1-1, with no clear D. CDR3 length: 14 amino acids. CDR1 and CDR2 from the germline V gene are SGHRS and YFSETQ. V was shortened by 4 bases and J by 1 base, with 11 bases between the two germline ends. The CDR3 DNA is TGCGCCAGCAGCCCGTCCGATAGGAACACTGAAGCTTTCTTT. This translates into CASSPSDRNTEAFF. The whole variable domain, remainder taken from reference TRBV5-1 and TRBJ1-1, is KAGVTQTPRYLIKTRGQQVTLSCSPISGHRSVSWYQQTPGQGLQFLFEYFSETQRNKGNFPGRFSGRQFSNSRSEMNVSTLELGDSALYLCASSPSDRNTEAFFGQGTRLTVV.

The chain carries TRBV28 and TRBJ1-6, with 10 nucleotides matching TRBD1. Trimming took 5 bases from V and 8 from J; bases not matched to a gene: 9. The CDR3 is 16 residues long. The germline gives CDR1 MDHEN, CDR2 SYDVKM. The CDR3 region is CASSRFLGQGHSPLHF. The CDR3, as DNA: TGTGCCAGCAGTCGCTTTCTGGGACAGGGGCATTCACCCCTCCACTTT.

V gene TRBV18 combines with J gene TRBJ1-4; 7 positions agree with TRBD1. The CDR3 spans 15 residues. The junction had 11 bases not matched to a gene; V was cut back by 5 bases and J by 8 bases. Germline-derived CDR1 and CDR2 are KGHSH and LQKENI. Here the CDR3 reads CASSIGQAGGEKLFF. The CDR3 DNA reads TGTGCCAGCTCAATAGGACAGGCTGGGGGCGAAAAACTGTTTTTT.

The V and J genes are TRBV14 and TRBJ2-1; tentatively, D is TRBD1 (5 bases). The CDR3 has 13 residues. The germline CDR1 and CDR2 sequences are SGHDN and FVKESK. V lost 5 bases to trimming and J lost 8 bases, with 13 bases between them. CDR3 sequence: CASSKGKGHEQFF. CDR3 in DNA: TGTGCCAGCAGCAAGGGGAAGGGGCATGAGCAGTTCTTC.

The V and J genes are TRBV4-1 and TRBJ2-7; D remains ambiguous. The V end was cut by 8 bases, the J end by 0 bases, with 14 bases between. The CDR3 has 14 amino acids. CDR1 and CDR2 (germline): MGHRA, YSYEKL. The CDR3 DNA reads TGCGCCAGCGCCGCGGCTAGAGGCTCCTACGAGCAGTACTTC. Residues: CASAAARGSYEQYF.

The rearrangement links TRBV27 to TRBJ2-2; 9 bases match TRBD1. The CDR3 runs to 16 residues. After removal of 5 bases from V and 2 bases from J, the junction contained 6 bases not matched to a gene. Germline V gene data show CDR1 as MNHEY and CDR2 as SMNVEV (reference sequence). The CDR3 here is CASSPNRGLNTGELFF. As DNA, the CDR3 is TGTGCCAGCAGTCCCAACAGGGGGCTAAACACCGGGGAGCTGTTTTTT.

The table lists this clone with a few counts. The DNA of the CDR3 is TGTGCCAGCAGCTTGGAAGCCGGGAACACTGAAGCTTTCTTT. This codes for CASSLEAGNTEAFF. V usage is TRBV5-8 and J usage is TRBJ1-1, with D uncertain. CDR1 is SGHTS and CDR2 is YDEGEE in the germline V gene. V was shortened by 0 bases and J by 1 base, with 7 bases between the two germline ends. The length of the CDR3 is 14 residues.

The chain has TRBV27 and TRBJ1-5; 11 bases are a match to TRBD1. The CDR3 consists of 15 residues. Germline V lookup: CDR1 MNHEY, CDR2 SMNVEV (reference sequence). The ends lost 5 bases at V and 6 bases at J; junction bases unmatched: 6. CDR3: CASSLGTGGSQPQHF. DNA of the CDR3: TGTGCCAGCAGTCTAGGGACAGGGGGTAGTCAGCCCCAGCATTTT.